This T cell receptor beta chain was identified during a study of Ad26.COV2.S vaccination and SARS-CoV-2 variants. Study-wide results and caveats: Placebo recipients showed lower spike-specific TCR breadth than vaccinees.

The CDR3 spans 13 residues. With 8 bases removed from V and 12 bases from J, the gap between germline ends came to 26 bases. The germline CDR1 and CDR2 sequences are GTSNPN and SVGIG (reference sequence). Regarding treatment: some 20 received Ad26.COV2.S at low or high dose, single or two shots; about 5 received placebo; per-sample allocation not given. Samples analyzed were those drawn on day 63 after the first vaccine or placebo injection. A Boston donor was an adult aged 18-55 years. Data came from immunoSEQ multiplex PCR; TCRdb stores just in-frame clones and leaves some out. The sample includes some 480,000 clones, 70% to 90% of them seen just once. Of note for this clone: The antigen is undetermined.

This rearrangement joins TRBV30 to TRBJ2-7; perhaps D is TRBD1 or TRBD2 (5 bases each). The sequence came from a person aged 18-60 years who received the Ad26.COV2.S COVID-19 vaccine or a placebo. The sequencing used peripheral blood, collected in a trial of Ad26.COV2.S vaccine versus placebo. The CDR3 spells CAHDPSGTQVRYF. The CDR3, as DNA: TGTGCCCATGACCCTTCCGGGACCCAAGTAAGGTACTTC.